Presented here are 15 T cell receptor beta chains from one specimen sequenced in a study of cytomegalovirus exposure and HLA in healthy donors. PCR primers comprised 60 Vbeta and 13 Jbeta primers. Produced via immunoSEQ multiplex PCR; TCRdb's table is partial and in-frame only. This sample has roughly 100,000 clones, with 55% to 80% found just once. The sequencing sample was made of PBMCs. These receptors all stem from a man aged 40-49 years in good health and CMV-seronegative.

The J gene is TRBJ2-3, the V gene TRBV6-5; perhaps TRBD2 as D (5 bases). The germline gives CDR1 MNHEY, CDR2 SVGAGI. Trimming left V 8 bases short and J 0 bases short, with 6 bases between. The CDR3 sequence is 12 residues long. CDR3 loop: CASRGSTDTQYF. CDR3 bases: TGTGCCAGCCGAGGGAGCACAGATACGCAGTATTTT.

The chain links TRBV6-4 to TRBJ2-3, with D possibly matching TRBD2 (5 bases). This CDR3 spans 13 amino acids. The germline V and J ends were trimmed by 4 bases and 6 bases, with 11 bases remaining between them. From germline, CDR1 is MRHNA and CDR2 SNTAGT. The CDR3 nucleotides read TGTGCCAGCAGTGTTCTAGCCGGTGATACGCAGTATTTT. This gives the protein CASSVLAGDTQYF.

The chain links TRBV7-9 to TRBJ1-6; D unclear. Germline V gene lookup returns CDR1 SEHNR and CDR2 FQNEAQ (reference sequence). The CDR3 runs 12 residues. Trimming took off 4 bases at V and 9 bases at J, with 7 bases between the two ends. The CDR3 here is CASSYSGSPLHF. The CDR3 nucleotides read TGTGCCAGCAGCTACTCAGGTTCACCCCTCCACTTT.

V usage is TRBV7-8 and J usage is TRBJ1-6, with 8 bases aligning to TRBD1. V was clipped by 5 bases and J by 8 bases; unmatched bases: 5. The CDR3 totals 14 residues. From germline, CDR1 is SGHVS and CDR2 FQNEAQ. Written as DNA, the CDR3 is TGTGCCAGCAGCAACCAGGGGGCTGATTCACCCCTCCACTTT. Translation: CASSNQGADSPLHF.

This chain connects TRBV4-2 to TRBJ2-5; 8 bases are a match to TRBD2. The CDR3 is 17 amino acids. V lost 0 bases to trimming and J lost 1 base; unmatched junction nucleotides: 7. Germline values: CDR1 LGHNA, CDR2 YNFKEQ. Here the CDR3 DNA reads TGTGCCAGCAGCCAAGACTGGACACGGGAGGGCCAAGAGACCCAGTACTTC. This codes for CASSQDWTREGQETQYF.

The chain links TRBV2 to TRBJ2-1; no firm D call. The CDR3 extends over 13 amino acids. Trimming took off 4 bases at V and 4 bases at J, with 8 bases between the two ends. CDR1 is SNHLY, CDR2 FYNNEI, per germline. Written as DNA, the CDR3 is TGTGCCAGCAGTGCCGAGGAGTACAATGAGCAGTTCTTC. This codes for CASSAEEYNEQFF.

This clone was seen a few times. This chain connects TRBV19 to TRBJ2-1, with TRBD2 matching 14 bases. Germline V gives CDR1 LNHDA, CDR2 SQIVND (reference sequence). Losses at the gene ends were 4 bases for V and 7 bases for J; bases not matched to a gene: 9. The CDR3 runs to 17 residues. CDR3 amino acids: CASSTPTSGGASNEQFF. The CDR3 DNA is TGTGCCAGTAGTACGCCGACTAGCGGGGGGGCAAGTAATGAGCAGTTCTTC.

The rearrangement uses TRBV7-9 and TRBJ2-5, with 13 nucleotides matching TRBD2. CDR1 is SEHNR, CDR2 FQNEAQ, per germline (reference sequence). This CDR3 region has 18 residues. Germline trimming cut 4 bases from V and 2 bases from J; bases unmatched to any gene: 10. The CDR3 loop is CASSSSGLAGFRQETQYF. Here the CDR3 DNA reads TGTGCCAGCAGCTCTTCGGGACTAGCGGGGTTCCGGCAAGAGACCCAGTACTTC. Supplemented by reference TRBV7-9 and TRBJ2-5, the full variable domain reads DTGVSQNPRHKITKRGQNVTFRCDPISEHNRLYWYRQTLGQGPEFLTYFQNEAQLEKSRLLSDRFSAERPKGSFSTLEIQRTEQGDSAMYLCASSSSGLAGFRQETQYFGPGTRLLVL.

The V gene is TRBV7-2, the J gene TRBJ2-7; tentatively, D is TRBD2 (6 bases). V lost 2 bases and J 3 bases, leaving 14 bases between the germline ends. The CDR3 is 15 amino acids. The germline V gene encodes CDR1 SGHTA and CDR2 FQGNSA. This CDR3 reads CASSLSSGEYYEQYF. The CDR3 DNA sequence: TGTGCCAGCAGCTTAAGTAGCGGAGAATACTACGAGCAGTACTTC.

The J gene is TRBJ2-1, the V gene TRBV9; 9 nucleotides align to TRBD1. The V gene end was trimmed by 4 bases and the J gene end by 2 bases; junction bases not matched to a gene: 7. The CDR3 totals 16 residues. CDR1 is SGDLS, CDR2 YYNGEE, per germline. The CDR3 DNA follows: TGTGCCAGCAGCTACGGACAGGGGCCACCCTACAATGAGCAGTTCTTC. It translates to CASSYGQGPPYNEQFF.

This clone was observed a few times. J is TRBJ2-7 and V is TRBV4-1; possibly TRBD1 for D (6 bases). Trimming pared 4 bases from V and 4 bases from J, leaving 17 bases between. The CDR3 loop spans 15 amino acids. Germline values: CDR1 MGHRA, CDR2 YSYEKL. CDR3 nucleotides: TGCGCCAGCAGCCCGAGGGACACACTTACTTACGAGCAGTACTTC. Translation gives CASSPRDTLTYEQYF.

V usage is TRBV7-6 and J usage is TRBJ2-2; 7 bases line up with TRBD1. V gave up 4 bases and J gave up 4 bases; unmatched junction bases: 6. The CDR3 sequence is 15 residues long. Germline V lookup: CDR1 SGHVS, CDR2 FNYEAQ. For the CDR3, the DNA is TGTGCCAGCAGCTCTGGGACAGCCTTCACCGGGGAGCTGTTTTTT. Translated, it gives CASSSGTAFTGELFF.

The chain employs TRBV5-4 and TRBJ2-5, with D possibly TRBD1 on 5 matching bases. This CDR3 spans 13 amino acids. Germline lookup yields CDR1 SGHNT and CDR2 YYREEE (reference sequence). Trimming removed 0 bases from V and 2 bases from J, with 5 bases in between. This CDR3 is CASSLGQQETQYF. The CDR3 bases are TGTGCCAGCAGCTTGGGACAGCAAGAGACCCAGTACTTC.

The chain employs TRBV9 and TRBJ1-5, with D possibly matching TRBD1 (6 bases). The length of the CDR3 is 17 residues. V lost 0 bases to trimming and J lost 6 bases, with 19 bases between them. CDR1 is SGDLS, CDR2 YYNGEE, per germline. Here the CDR3 DNA reads TGTGCCAGCAGCGTAGATAGTGGGGCAGGGGCGCCTCAGCCCCAGCATTTT. Amino acid sequence: CASSVDSGAGAPQPQHF.

The V call is TRBV5-1, the J call TRBJ2-5; TRBD1 matches 8 bases. This CDR3 has 14 amino acids. The trim removed 6 bases at V and 0 bases at J, leaving 4 bases unmatched. The germline V gene has CDR1 SGHRS and CDR2 YFSETQ. The CDR3 here is CASKTGVYQETQYF. CDR3 in DNA: TGCGCCAGCAAGACAGGGGTGTACCAAGAGACCCAGTACTTC.